The TCR beta chain described here comes from a study of blood T cell repertoires in COVID-19. The CDR3 contains 13 residues. Germline values: CDR1 SGHDN, CDR2 FVKESK. V gave up 1 base and J gave up 9 bases, with 12 bases separating them. Methods used by the authors: It was from reference gene primer amplification that nucleated cell counts were estimated. Only in-frame clones appear in the TCRdb table, and some are missing; sequencing was by immunoSEQ multiplex PCR. V and J calls and clone size are given by that table; D and trimming were obtained from the DNA. The data contain fewer than 250,000 clones, roughly 85% of them singletons.

Material for sequencing was PBMCs or T cells enriched from blood (not recorded which). This sequence originates from a woman aged 40 to 50 who had been exposed to COVID-19. The V gene is TRBV14, the J gene TRBJ2-5, with a weak D call TRBD2 (5 bases). The DNA for the CDR3 is TGTGCCAGCAGCCAAGTCCCCTACGGGGCCCAGTACTTC. Translated: CASSQVPYGAQYF.